This T cell receptor beta chain was captured in a study of T cells after yellow fever vaccination. TCRdb re-called the 5' RACE reads through MiXCR, storing one row per CDR3 protein. The repertoire consists of approximately 600,000 distinct CDR3 sequences, with about 12% occurring once and the leading ten covering more than 12%. The CDR3 contains 12 residues. CDR1 LGHDT and CDR2 YNNKEL come from the germline V gene (reference sequence). V was shortened by 4 bases and J by 6 bases, with 10 bases between the two germline ends. Overall study findings and caveats: Post-booster repertoires again held most primary-vaccination clones (roughly 96% CD4, 88% CD8).

Only a few counts were recorded for this clonotype. Its specificity is not known. This chain joins TRBV3-1 and TRBJ2-7; D perhaps matches TRBD2 (5 bases). The origin of this receptor is a man aged 25 to 45 who received the YFV17D yellow fever vaccine. The sequencing here drew on PBMCs, taken on the day of the yellow fever booster vaccination. CDR3 bases: TGTGCCAGCAGCCTTTGGGAGAGCGAGCAGTACTTC. Protein product: CASSLWESEQYF.